The clone carrying this TCR beta chain appeared a few times. Its antigen is as yet unknown. These data originate in a study of T-cell memory formation after mild COVID-19. As for the study in general: For the most part, TCR clusters were specific to one donor. Study results and limitations: Some SARS-CoV-2-responding clones were already detected in memory before infection. The authors left the SARS-CoV-2 specificity of second-wave clones peaking on day 37 unconfirmed. CD4+ contracting clones were found mainly in CM and EM, and CD8+ ones in EMRA.

TCRdb re-called the 5' RACE reads with MiXCR, one entry per CDR3 protein. The table includes fewer than 350,000 distinct CDR3 sequences, 15% to 20% detected once. Germline CDR1 LGHDT, CDR2 YNNKEL (reference sequence). Trimming left V 4 bases short and J 4 bases short, with 17 bases between. The CDR3 is 17 amino acids. The receptor was derived from a man younger than 35 who had mild COVID-19 (a few samples of this study predate the infection). Cell type and time point are not known. The sequenced sample was PBMCs or a T cell subset sorted from them (not recorded which). The chain has TRBV3-1 and TRBJ2-6; weak D call: TRBD1 (6 bases). For the CDR3, the DNA is TGTGCCAGCAGCCCTACATCGACAGGCGACGGGGCCAACGTCCTGACTTTC. Protein: CASSPTSTGDGANVLTF.